This note documents a single T cell receptor (beta chain) sequence. Using immunoSEQ multiplex PCR, the repertoire was profiled, and TCRdb retains in-frame clones only, with some absent. The repertoire consists of under 200,000 clones, with approximately 87% occurring once and the leading ten covering 4% to 4.5%. This record belongs to a study of T cell responses to AZD1222 COVID-19 vaccine. Second-dose recipients at about 4 or about 12 weeks were treated as one pooled group. The TCR originated in an adult who received the AZD1222 COVID-19 vaccine. The material was peripheral blood, obtained 28 days after the second AZD1222 dose.

The chain's CDR3 is CASSLATVLEQYF. The CDR3 DNA reads as TGTGCCAGCAGCTTAGCGACGGTTCTCGAGCAGTACTTC. The rearrangement joins TRBV7-2 to TRBJ2-7; unclear D gene. CDR1 SGHTA and CDR2 FQGNSA come from the germline V gene. Trimming removed 0 bases from V and 6 bases from J, with 9 bases in between. The CDR3 has 13 residues.